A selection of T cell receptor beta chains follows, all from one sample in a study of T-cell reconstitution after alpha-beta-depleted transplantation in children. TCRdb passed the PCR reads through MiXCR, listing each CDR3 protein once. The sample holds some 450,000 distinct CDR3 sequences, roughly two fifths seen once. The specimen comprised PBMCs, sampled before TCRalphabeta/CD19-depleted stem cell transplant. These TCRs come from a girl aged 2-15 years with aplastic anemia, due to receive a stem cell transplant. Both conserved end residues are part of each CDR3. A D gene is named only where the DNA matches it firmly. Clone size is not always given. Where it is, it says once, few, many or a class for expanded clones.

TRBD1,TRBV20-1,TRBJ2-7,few,TGCAGTGCTAGGGCCTTCGGACAGGGGGGAAACTACGAGCAGTACTTC,CSARAFGQGGNYEQYF
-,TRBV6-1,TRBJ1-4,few,TGTGCCAGCAGTCGGAGCTCTGTTAATGAAAAACTGTTTTTT,CASSRSSVNEKLFF
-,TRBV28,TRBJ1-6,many,TGTGCCAGCAGTCTCTTATCTTCAGGAGGGAGATCCTATAATTCACCCCTCCACTTT,CASSLLSSGGRSYNSPLHF
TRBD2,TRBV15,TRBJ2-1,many,TGTGCCACCAGCGCCCGACTAGCGGGAGTATATTATGAGCAGTTCTTC,CATSARLAGVYYEQFF
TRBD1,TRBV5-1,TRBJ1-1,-,TGCGCCAGCAGTTTTTCCCCGGGACAGGGGATGAACACTGAAGCTTTCTTT,CASSFSPGQGMNTEAFF
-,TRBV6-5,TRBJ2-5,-,TGTGCCAGCAGTTACTCGAACCAGCTCAGGGAGACCCAGTACTTC,CASSYSNQLRETQYF
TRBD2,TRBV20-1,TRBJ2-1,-,TGCAGTGCTAGTTTAGCGGGCTACAATGAGCAGTTCTTC,CSASLAGYNEQFF
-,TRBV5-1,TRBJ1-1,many,TGCGCCAGCAGCTTGGCCCTATCAGAGGGTGAAGCTTTCTTT,CASSLALSEGEAFF
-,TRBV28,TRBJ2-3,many,TGTGCCAGCAGTTTACCCAGGGTCCCAGATACGCAGTATTTT,CASSLPRVPDTQYF
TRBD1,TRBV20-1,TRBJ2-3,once,TGCAGTGCGCCGGACAGGGGGGGAGATACGCAGTATTTT,CSAPDRGGDTQYF
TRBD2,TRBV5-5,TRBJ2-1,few,TGTGCCAGCAGCTCGGAAGGCGGGAGGGTAAACAATGAGCAGTTCTTC,CASSSEGGRVNNEQFF
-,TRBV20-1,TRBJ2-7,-,TGCAGTGCTCTCCTCGCCTCGGGAGTCTACGAGCAGTACTTC,CSALLASGVYEQYF
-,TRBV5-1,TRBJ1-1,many,TGCGCCAGCAGCTTGGACGCGGCGAACACTGAAGCTTTCTTT,CASSLDAANTEAFF
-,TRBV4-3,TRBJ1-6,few,TGCGCCAGCAGCCATCGCGGACTGACAAATTCACCCCTCCACTTT,CASSHRGLTNSPLHF
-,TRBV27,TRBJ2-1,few,TGTGCCAGCAGTTTAAACGGCCCCTCCTACAATGAGCAGTTCTTC,CASSLNGPSYNEQFF
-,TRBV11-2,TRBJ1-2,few,TGTGCCAGCAGCCTCCGGGGGGGAACTAACTATGGCTACACCTTC,CASSLRGGTNYGYTF
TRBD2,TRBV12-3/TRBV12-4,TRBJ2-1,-,TGTGCCAGCAGTTTATGGGCTAGCGGGCCCTACAATGAGCAGTTCTTC,CASSLWASGPYNEQFF
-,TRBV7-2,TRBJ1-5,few,TGTGCCAGCAGCTTAAACTTGGGCAATCAGCCCCAGCATTTT,CASSLNLGNQPQHF
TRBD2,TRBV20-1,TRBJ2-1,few,TGCAGTGCCGTCGTCCTAGCGGGTTACAATGAGCAGTTCTTC,CSAVVLAGYNEQFF
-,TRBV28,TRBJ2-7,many,TGTGCCAGCAGTTTCTCTGGGAGGAAAGACGAGCAGTACTTC,CASSFSGRKDEQYF
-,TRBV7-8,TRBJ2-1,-,TGTGCCAGCAGCTTCGGGCGGGGGCTCTCCTACAATGAGCAGTTCTTC,CASSFGRGLSYNEQFF
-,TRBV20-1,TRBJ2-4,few,TGCAGTGCTGGACAGAACCCCAAAAACATTCAGTACTTC,CSAGQNPKNIQYF
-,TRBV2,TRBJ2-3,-,TGTGCCAGCAGTGAAATTGTGGAGGCGCAGTATTTT,CASSEIVEAQYF
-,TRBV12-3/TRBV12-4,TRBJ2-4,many,TGTGCCAGCAGGAAGACAAACATTCAGTACTTC,CASRKTNIQYF
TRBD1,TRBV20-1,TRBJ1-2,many,TGCAGTGCTAGAGGGGGACAGGGAGGAAACTATGGCTACACCTTC,CSARGGQGGNYGYTF
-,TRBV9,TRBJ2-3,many,TGTGCCAGCAGCCCGAGGCCCTCTAGCGATACGCAGTATTTT,CASSPRPSSDTQYF
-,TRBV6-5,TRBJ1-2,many,TGTGCCAGCAAATCATTTAACTATGGCTACACCTTC,CASKSFNYGYTF
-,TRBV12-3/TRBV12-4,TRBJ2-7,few,TGTGCCAGCAGGGCGGACCGGGACTGGGGCTCCTACGAGCAGTACTTC,CASRADRDWGSYEQYF
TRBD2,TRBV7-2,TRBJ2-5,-,TGTGCCAGCAGCTTTTCGGGGGGGCTAGGAGAGACCCAGTACTTC,CASSFSGGLGETQYF
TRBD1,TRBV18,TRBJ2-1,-,TGTGCCAGCTCACCAGGGACAGGCCCCGATGATTTAATTGAGCAGTTCTTC,CASSPGTGPDDLIEQFF
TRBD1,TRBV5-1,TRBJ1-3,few,TGCGCCAGCAGTAAGGGACAGTGGAGAACTGGAAACACCATATATTTT,CASSKGQWRTGNTIYF
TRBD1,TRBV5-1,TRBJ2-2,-,TGCGCCAGCAAATCGGGACAGGGGCACACCGGGGAGCTGTTTTTT,CASKSGQGHTGELFF
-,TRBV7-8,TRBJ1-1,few,TGTGCCAGCAGGACAGAGATGAACACTGAAGCTTTCTTT,CASRTEMNTEAFF
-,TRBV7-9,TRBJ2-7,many,TGTGCCAGCAGCTTAGTGGGCACTTACGAGCAGTACTTC,CASSLVGTYEQYF
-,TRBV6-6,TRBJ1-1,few,TGTGCCAGCAGTTACCTCGAGAGAGAGGCTTTCTTT,CASSYLEREAFF
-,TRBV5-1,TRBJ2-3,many,TGCGCCAGCAGCTTGGCCGCGGGGGCGACAGATACGCAGTATTTT,CASSLAAGATDTQYF
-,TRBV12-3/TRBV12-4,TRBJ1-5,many,TGTGCCAGCAGGAGGGCTAATGATCAGCCCCAGCATTTT,CASRRANDQPQHF
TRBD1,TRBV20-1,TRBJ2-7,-,TGCAGTGCTTTGACAGGGAAGGGTTCCTACGAGCAGTACTTC,CSALTGKGSYEQYF
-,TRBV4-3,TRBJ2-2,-,TGCGCCAGCAGCCAATTTAGCAGGGGAACGAACACCGGGGAGCTGTTTTTT,CASSQFSRGTNTGELFF
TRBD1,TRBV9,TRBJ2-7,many,TGTGCCAGCAGCGTTTCCGGGACAGGAGGTACGGAGCAGTACTTC,CASSVSGTGGTEQYF
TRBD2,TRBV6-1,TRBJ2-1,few,TGTGCCAGTACCCGAAGCGCGGGAGTCGGGGCTGAGCAGTTCTTC,CASTRSAGVGAEQFF
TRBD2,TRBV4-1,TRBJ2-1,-,TGCGCCAGCAGCCAAGAATGGGGAACTAGCGGGAAGGAGCAGTTCTTC,CASSQEWGTSGKEQFF
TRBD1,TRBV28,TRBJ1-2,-,TGTGCCAGCAGTTTCGTCGACATAGGACAGGGGGCAGTCGGCTATGGCTACACCTTC,CASSFVDIGQGAVGYGYTF
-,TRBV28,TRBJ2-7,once,TGTGCCAGCAGTTTGGGTGAAGCACCCTACGAGCAGTACTTC,CASSLGEAPYEQYF
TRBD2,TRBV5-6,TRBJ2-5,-,TGCGCCAGCAGCTTGGCCGCGGGAGGAGAGACCCAGTACTTC,CASSLAAGGETQYF
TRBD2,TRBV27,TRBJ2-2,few,TGTGCCAGCAGTTATAGCGGGAGGACGAACACCGGGGAGCTGTTTTTT,CASSYSGRTNTGELFF
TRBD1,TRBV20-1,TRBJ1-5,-,TGCAGTGCTCGGACAGGGGGCTACATTCAGCCCCAGCATTTT,CSARTGGYIQPQHF
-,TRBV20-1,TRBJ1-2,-,TGCAGTGCCGTCAGGCCTAACTATGGCTACACCTTC,CSAVRPNYGYTF
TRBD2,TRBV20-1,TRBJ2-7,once,TGCAGTGCTGCAAAAGCGGGAGTCTCCTACGAGCAGTACTTC,CSAAKAGVSYEQYF
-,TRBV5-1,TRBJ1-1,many,TGCGCCAGCAGCTTGTCTACGAGGACCGAAGCTTTCTTT,CASSLSTRTEAFF
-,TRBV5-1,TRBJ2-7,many,TGTGCCAGCAGCTTGGCCGGGAACGAGCAGTACTTC,CASSLAGNEQYF
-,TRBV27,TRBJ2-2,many,TGTGCCACCGGACAGGGCCTGAGCGGGAGGAATACCGGGGAGCTGTTTTTT,CATGQGLSGRNTGELFF
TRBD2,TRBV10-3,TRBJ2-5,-,TGTGCCATCTCGGGAGGGGAAGAGACCCAGTACTTC,CAISGGEETQYF